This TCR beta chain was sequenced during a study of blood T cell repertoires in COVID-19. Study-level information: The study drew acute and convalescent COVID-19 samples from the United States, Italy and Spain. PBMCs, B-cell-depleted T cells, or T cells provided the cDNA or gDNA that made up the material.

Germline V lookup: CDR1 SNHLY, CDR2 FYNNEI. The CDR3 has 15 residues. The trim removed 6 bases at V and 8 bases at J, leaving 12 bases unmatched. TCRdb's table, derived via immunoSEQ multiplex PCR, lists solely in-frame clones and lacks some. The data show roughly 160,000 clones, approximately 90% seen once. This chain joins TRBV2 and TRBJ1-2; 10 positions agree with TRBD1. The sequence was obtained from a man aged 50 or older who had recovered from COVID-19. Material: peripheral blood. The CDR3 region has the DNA TGTGCCAGCAGGGATAGACAGGGGGCCTTCGGGGGCTACACCTTC. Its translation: CASRDRQGAFGGYTF.